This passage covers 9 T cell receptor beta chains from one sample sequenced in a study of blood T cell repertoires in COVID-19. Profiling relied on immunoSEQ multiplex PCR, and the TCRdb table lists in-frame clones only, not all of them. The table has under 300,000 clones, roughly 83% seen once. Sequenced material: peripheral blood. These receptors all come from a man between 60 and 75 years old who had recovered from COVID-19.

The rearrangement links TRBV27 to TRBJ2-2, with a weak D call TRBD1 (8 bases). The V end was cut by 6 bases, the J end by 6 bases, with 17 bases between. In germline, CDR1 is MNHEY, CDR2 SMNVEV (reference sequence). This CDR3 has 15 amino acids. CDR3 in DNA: TGTGCCAGCAGCCCAAGCGGGACAGGTCCCGGGGAGCTGTTTTTT. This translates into CASSPSGTGPGELFF.

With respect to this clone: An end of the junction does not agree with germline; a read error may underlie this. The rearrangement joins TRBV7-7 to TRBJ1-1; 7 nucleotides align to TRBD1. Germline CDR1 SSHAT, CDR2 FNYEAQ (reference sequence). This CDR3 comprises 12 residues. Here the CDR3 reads CASSTGTARAFF. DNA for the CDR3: TGTGCTAGCAGCACTGGGACAGCCCGAGCTTTCTTT.

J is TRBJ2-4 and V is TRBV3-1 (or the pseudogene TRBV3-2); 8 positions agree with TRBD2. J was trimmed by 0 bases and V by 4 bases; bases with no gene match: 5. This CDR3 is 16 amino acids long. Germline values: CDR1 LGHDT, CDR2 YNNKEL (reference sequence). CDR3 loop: CASSRTSGLAKNIQYF. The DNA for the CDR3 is TGTGCCAGCAGCCGAACTAGCGGCCTAGCCAAAAACATTCAGTACTTC.

The CDR3 loop reads CATSRDWAAVNYGYTF. CDR3 in DNA: TGTGCCACCAGCAGAGACTGGGCAGCCGTCAACTATGGCTACACCTTC. V gene TRBV15 combines with J gene TRBJ1-2, with unresolved D. From germline, CDR1 is LNHNV and CDR2 YYDKDF (reference sequence). Trimming cost V 0 bases and J 2 bases, with 13 bases left between them. The CDR3 sequence is 16 residues long. Together with reference TRBV15 and TRBJ1-2, the CDR3 gives the full variable domain: DAMVIQNPRYQVTQFGKPVTLSCSQTLNHNVMYWYQQKSSQAPKLLFHYYDKDFNNEADTPDNFQSRRPNTSFCFLDIRSPGLGDTAMYLCATSRDWAAVNYGYTFGSGTRLTVV.

Written as DNA, the CDR3 is TGTGCCAGCAGTGCAGGGGTCCAAGAGACCCAGTACTTC. Its protein is CASSAGVQETQYF. The chain uses TRBV12-3 or TRBV12-4 and TRBJ2-5, with D tentatively TRBD1 (6 bases). Between the trimmed V and J ends, which lost 5 bases and 1 base, there was a span of 8 bases. This CDR3 has 13 residues.

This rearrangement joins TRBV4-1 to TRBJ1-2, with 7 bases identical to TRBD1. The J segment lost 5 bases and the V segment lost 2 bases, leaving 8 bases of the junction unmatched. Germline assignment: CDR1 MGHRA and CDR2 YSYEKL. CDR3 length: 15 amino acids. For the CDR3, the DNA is TGCGCCAGCAGCCAAATCGAGACAGGGAATTATGGCTACACCTTC. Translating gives CASSQIETGNYGYTF.

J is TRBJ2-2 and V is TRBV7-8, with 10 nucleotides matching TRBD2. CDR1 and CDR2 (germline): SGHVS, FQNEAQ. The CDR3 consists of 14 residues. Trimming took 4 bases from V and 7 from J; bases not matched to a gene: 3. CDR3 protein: CASSSGTSVGELFF. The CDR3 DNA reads TGTGCCAGCAGCTCCGGGACTAGCGTCGGGGAGCTGTTTTTT.

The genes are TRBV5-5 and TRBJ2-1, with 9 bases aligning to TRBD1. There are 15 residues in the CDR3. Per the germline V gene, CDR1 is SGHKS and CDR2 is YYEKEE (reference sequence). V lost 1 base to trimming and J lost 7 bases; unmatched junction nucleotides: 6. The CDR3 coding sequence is TGTGCCAGCAGCTTGTTGGGACAGGGAGTAAATGAGCAGTTCTTC. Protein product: CASSLLGQGVNEQFF.

CDR3: CASRLQTGTGSEQYF. The CDR3 coding sequence is TGTGCCAGCAGGTTACAAACCGGGACTGGATCCGAGCAGTACTTC. The V and J genes are TRBV7-8 and TRBJ2-7; possible D gene TRBD2, 6 bases. This CDR3 spans 15 amino acids. Germline loops: CDR1 SGHVS, CDR2 FQNEAQ. Trimming stripped 6 bases from V and 6 bases from J, with 21 bases between.